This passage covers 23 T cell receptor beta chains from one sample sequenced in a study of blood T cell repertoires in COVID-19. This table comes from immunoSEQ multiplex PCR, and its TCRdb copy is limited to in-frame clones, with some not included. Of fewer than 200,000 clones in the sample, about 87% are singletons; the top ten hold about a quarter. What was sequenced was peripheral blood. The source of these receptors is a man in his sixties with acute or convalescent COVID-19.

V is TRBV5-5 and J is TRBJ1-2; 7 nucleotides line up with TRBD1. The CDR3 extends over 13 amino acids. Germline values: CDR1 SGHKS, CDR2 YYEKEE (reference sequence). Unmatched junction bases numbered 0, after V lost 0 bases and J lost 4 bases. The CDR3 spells CASSLAGGYGYTF. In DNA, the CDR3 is TGTGCCAGCAGCTTGGCAGGGGGCTATGGCTACACCTTC.

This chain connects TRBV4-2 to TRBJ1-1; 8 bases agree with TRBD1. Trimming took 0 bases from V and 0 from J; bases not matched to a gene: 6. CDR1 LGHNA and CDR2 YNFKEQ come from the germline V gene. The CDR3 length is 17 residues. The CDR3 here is CASSQDGAGGMNTEAFF. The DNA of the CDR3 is TGTGCCAGCAGCCAAGATGGTGCAGGGGGCATGAACACTGAAGCTTTCTTT.

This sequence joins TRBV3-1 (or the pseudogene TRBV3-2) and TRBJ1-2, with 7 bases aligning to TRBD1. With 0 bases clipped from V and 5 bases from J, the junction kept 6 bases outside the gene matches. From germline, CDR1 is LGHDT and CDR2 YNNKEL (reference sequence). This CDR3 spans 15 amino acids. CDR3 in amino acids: CASSQDQTGLYGYTF. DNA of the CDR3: TGTGCCAGCAGCCAAGATCAGACAGGGTTATATGGCTACACCTTC.

The chain's CDR3 is CASSQRTSFEQYF. As DNA, the CDR3 is TGTGCCAGCAGCCAGCGGACTAGTTTCGAGCAGTACTTC. This chain links TRBV3-1 (or the pseudogene TRBV3-2) with TRBJ2-7; 7 bases match TRBD2. The CDR3 is made up of 13 amino acids. The germline CDR1 and CDR2 sequences are LGHDT and YNNKEL (reference sequence). The V and J ends lost 3 bases and 6 bases, in that order; junction bases with no gene match: 5.

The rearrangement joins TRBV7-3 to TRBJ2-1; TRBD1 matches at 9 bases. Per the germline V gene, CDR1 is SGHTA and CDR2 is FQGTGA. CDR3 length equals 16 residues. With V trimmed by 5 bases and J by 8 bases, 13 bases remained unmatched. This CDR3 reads CASSEQGTGFDDEQFF. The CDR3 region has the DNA TGTGCCAGCAGCGAACAGGGGACAGGGTTTGACGATGAGCAGTTCTTC.

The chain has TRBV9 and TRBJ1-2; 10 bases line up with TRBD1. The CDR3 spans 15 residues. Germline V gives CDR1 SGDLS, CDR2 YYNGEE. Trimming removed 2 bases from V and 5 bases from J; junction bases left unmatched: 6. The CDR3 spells CASSVSGTGVYGYTF. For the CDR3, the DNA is TGTGCCAGCAGCGTTTCCGGGACAGGGGTTTATGGCTACACCTTC.

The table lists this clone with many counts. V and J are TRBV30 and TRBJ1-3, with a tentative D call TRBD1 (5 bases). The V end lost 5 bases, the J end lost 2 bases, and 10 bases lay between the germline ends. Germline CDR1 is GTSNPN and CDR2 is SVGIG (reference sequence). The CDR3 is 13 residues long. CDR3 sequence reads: CAWRLRAGNTIYF. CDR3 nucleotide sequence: TGTGCCTGGCGGCTCAGGGCTGGAAACACCATATATTTT. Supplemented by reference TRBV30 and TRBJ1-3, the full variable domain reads SQTIHQWPATLVQPVGSPLSLECTVEGTSNPNLYWYRQAAGRGLQLLFYSVGIGQISSEVPQNLSASRPQDRQFILSSKKLLLSDSGFYLCAWRLRAGNTIYFGEGSWLTVV.

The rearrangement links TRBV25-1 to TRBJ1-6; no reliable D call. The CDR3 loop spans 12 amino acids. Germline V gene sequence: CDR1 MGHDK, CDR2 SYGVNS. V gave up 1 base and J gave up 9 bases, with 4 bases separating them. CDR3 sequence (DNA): TGTGCCAGCAGTGAATTCCGTTCACCCCTCCACTTT. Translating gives CASSEFRSPLHF.

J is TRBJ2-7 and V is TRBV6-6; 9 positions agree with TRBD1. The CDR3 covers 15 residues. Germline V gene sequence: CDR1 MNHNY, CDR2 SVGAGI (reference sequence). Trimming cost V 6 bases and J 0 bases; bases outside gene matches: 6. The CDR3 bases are TGTGCCAGCAGACCCGGACAGGGGATCTCCTACGAGCAGTACTTC. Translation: CASRPGQGISYEQYF.

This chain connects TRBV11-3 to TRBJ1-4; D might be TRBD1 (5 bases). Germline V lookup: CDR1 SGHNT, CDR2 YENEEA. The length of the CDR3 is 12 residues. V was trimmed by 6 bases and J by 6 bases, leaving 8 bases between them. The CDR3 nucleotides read TGTGCCAGCAGTCCCAGGGATGAAAAACTGTTTTTT. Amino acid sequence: CASSPRDEKLFF. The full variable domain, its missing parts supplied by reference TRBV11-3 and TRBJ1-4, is EAGVVQSPRYKIIEKKQPVAFWCNPISGHNTLYWYLQNLGQGPELLIRYENEEAVDDSQLPKDRFSAERLKGVDSTLKIQPAELGDSAVYLCASSPRDEKLFFGSGTQLSVL.

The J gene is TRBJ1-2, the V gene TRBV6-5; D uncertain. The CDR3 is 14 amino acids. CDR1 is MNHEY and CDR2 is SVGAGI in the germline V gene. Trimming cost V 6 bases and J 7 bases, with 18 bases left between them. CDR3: CASRRSDPRGGYTF. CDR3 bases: TGTGCCAGCAGGCGTTCAGATCCCCGAGGTGGCTACACCTTC.

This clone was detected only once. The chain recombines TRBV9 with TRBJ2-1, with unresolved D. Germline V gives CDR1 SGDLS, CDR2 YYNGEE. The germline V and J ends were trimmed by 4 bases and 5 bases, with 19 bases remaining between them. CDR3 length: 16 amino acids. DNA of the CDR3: TGTGCCAGCAGCACCCTTGCAGGTCCCTTTAACAATGAGCAGTTCTTC. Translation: CASSTLAGPFNNEQFF. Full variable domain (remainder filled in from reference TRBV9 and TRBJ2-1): DSGVTQTPKHLITATGQRVTLRCSPRSGDLSVYWYQQSLDQGLQFLIQYYNGEERAKGNILERFSAQQFPDLHSELNLSSLELGDSALYFCASSTLAGPFNNEQFFGPGTRLTVL.

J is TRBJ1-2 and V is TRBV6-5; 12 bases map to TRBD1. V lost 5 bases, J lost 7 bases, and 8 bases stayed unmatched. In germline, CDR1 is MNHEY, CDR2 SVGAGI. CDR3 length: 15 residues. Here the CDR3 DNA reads TGTGCCAGCAGTCCTCACCGGGACAGGGGGCTTGGCTACACCTTC. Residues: CASSPHRDRGLGYTF.

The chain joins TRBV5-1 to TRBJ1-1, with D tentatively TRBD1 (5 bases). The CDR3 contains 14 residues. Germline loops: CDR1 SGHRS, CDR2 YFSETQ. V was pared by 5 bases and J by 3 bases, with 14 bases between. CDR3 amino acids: CASRSAAGDTEAFF. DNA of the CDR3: TGCGCCAGCAGATCCGCTGCGGGGGACACTGAAGCTTTCTTT.

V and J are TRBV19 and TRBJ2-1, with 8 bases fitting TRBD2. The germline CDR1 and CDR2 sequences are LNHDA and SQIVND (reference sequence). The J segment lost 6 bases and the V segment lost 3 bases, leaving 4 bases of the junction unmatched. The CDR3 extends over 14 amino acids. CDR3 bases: TGTGCCAGTAGTATGGGACTAGAAAGCAATGAGCAGTTCTTC. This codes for CASSMGLESNEQFF. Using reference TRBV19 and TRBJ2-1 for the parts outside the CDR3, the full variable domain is DGGITQSPKYLFRKEGQNVTLSCEQNLNHDAMYWYRQDPGQGLRLIYYSQIVNDFQKGDIAEGYSVSREKKESFPLTVTSAQKNPTAFYLCASSMGLESNEQFFGPGTRLTVL.

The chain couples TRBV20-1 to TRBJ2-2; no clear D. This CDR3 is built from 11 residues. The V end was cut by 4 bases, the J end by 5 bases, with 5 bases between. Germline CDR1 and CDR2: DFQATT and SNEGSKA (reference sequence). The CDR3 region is CSATRTGELFF. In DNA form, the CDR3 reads TGCAGTGCTACGAGAACCGGGGAGCTGTTTTTT.

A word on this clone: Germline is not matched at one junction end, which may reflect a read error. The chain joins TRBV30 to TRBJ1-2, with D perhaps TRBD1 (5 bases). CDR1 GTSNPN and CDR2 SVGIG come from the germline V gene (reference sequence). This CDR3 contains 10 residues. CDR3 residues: CAWKGTGCTF. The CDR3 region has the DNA TGTGCCTGGAAGGGGACTGGCTGCACCTTC.

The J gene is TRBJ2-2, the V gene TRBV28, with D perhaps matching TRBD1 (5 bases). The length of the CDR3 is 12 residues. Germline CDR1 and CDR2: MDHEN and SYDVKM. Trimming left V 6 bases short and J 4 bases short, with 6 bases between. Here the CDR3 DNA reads TGTGCCAGCAGCGACAGCACCGGGGAGCTGTTTTTT. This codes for CASSDSTGELFF.

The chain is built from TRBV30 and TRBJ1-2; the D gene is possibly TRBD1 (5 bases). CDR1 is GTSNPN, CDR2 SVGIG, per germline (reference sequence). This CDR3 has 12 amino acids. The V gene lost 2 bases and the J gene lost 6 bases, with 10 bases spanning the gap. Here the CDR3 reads CAWSRGRDGYTF. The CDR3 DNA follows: TGTGCCTGGAGTAGAGGCAGGGATGGCTACACCTTC.

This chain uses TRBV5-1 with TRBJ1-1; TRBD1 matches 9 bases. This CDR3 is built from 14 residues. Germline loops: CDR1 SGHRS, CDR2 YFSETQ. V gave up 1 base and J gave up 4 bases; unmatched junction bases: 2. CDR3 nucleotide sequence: TGCGCCAGCAGCTTGACGACAGGGGGCACTGAAGCTTTCTTT. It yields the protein CASSLTTGGTEAFF.

The CDR3 DNA sequence: TGTGCCAGCAGCTTAAGGGGGTCGGACGGAACGAACATTCAGTACTTC. Translated: CASSLRGSDGTNIQYF. V and J are TRBV7-8 and TRBJ2-4, with D possibly matching TRBD1 (6 bases). Trimming cost V 2 bases and J 7 bases, with 18 bases left between them. The CDR3 sequence is 16 residues long. Germline V lookup: CDR1 SGHVS, CDR2 FQNEAQ. The full variable domain, rest sourced from reference TRBV7-8 and TRBJ2-4, is GAGVSQSPRYKVAKRGQDVALRCDPISGHVSLFWYQQALGQGPEFLTYFQNEAQLDKSGLPSDRFFAERPEGSVSTLKIQRTQQEDSAVYLCASSLRGSDGTNIQYFGAGTRLSVL.

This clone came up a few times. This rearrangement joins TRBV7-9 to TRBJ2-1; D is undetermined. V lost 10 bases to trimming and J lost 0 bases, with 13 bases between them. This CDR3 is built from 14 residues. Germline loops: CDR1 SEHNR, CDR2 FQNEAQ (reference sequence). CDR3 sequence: CATISPSSYNEQFF. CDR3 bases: TGTGCCACCATATCACCCAGCTCCTACAATGAGCAGTTCTTC.

DNA of the CDR3: TGTGCCAGCAGCTTGTCAGGAATGAGCAATCAGCCCCAGCATTTT. This sequence encodes CASSLSGMSNQPQHF. The chain combines TRBV11-2 with TRBJ1-5; D is undetermined. The ends were cut back, 3 bases at V and 1 base at J, with 10 bases in the middle. CDR1 SGHAT and CDR2 FQNNGV come from the germline V gene. This CDR3 has 15 residues.